This TCR beta chain was observed in a study of cytomegalovirus exposure and HLA in healthy donors (TCRdb year 2017). With regard to the full study: An earlier analysis of some 620 of the donors reported approximately 300 Gb of sequence data and 90 million to 120 million unique TCR beta sequences obtained from about 180 million T cells. Roughly 320 gigabases of sequencing data and around 80 million unique TCR sequences made up an early release that covered approximately 700 HLA-typed donors. Of the approximately 400 genotyped donors, 80% to 90% were placed in the genetic ancestry cluster associated with self-reported Caucasian donors. The aim of the study was to test whether cataloging public T cell receptors could identify signatures of past pathogen exposure. Using immunosequencing, the study profiled T cell repertoires from about 620 subjects and related those repertoires to cytomegalovirus serostatus. A separate validation cohort of over a hundred different subjects was used in addition to the roughly 620-subject first cohort. The study combined high-throughput TCR immunosequencing, statistical association of individual TCRs with disease status, and machine learning to predict cytomegalovirus infection status. A later analysis re-examined previously published TCR beta repertoires from 500 to 700 donors and added high-resolution HLA genotyping to investigate patterns of TCR occurrence. Rather than using new phenotypic data, the later analysis identified candidate immune exposures from TCR beta sequences and from how often those sequences occurred across donors. An earlier analysis of 450 to 750 of the donors used high-throughput TCR beta sequencing to judge whether each TCR beta V gene segment behaved as functional or pseudogenic. Donor age, sex, ethnicity and CMV serostatus were collected together with the repertoire data. Genome-wide SNP genotypes for about 65% of the roughly 700 donors were used in a later genetic analysis, which treated that subset as a discovery cohort. Every repertoire in the discovery cohort had been generated on one and the same sequencing platform. Both class I and class II loci were covered by HLA typing, at four-digit resolution. The number of donors typed differed by locus, with roughly 620-640 for A, B, C, DRB1 and DQB1, about 500 for DQA1, 600 to 610 for DPA1, and some 470 for DPB1. Four to six DR-DQ haplotypes were handled as single units for association and clustering, since linkage in the cohort was strong. Among 398 genotyped donors of the cohort, an average of roughly 240,000 unique TCR beta nucleotide sequences were sequenced per donor, roughly 20% of them non-productive.

Points on this clone: It has no known antigen specificity. No much larger clone exists at a distance of one base, and base qualities are not known.

What the research found in general, with its limitations: A later genetic analysis reported fewer N-insertions in productive TCRs among donors in an Asian-associated ancestry cluster than the roughly 650-donor mean. The authors suggested that the approach could potentially be generalized to other disease states and immunological phenotypes. Most TCR sequences were observed very rarely across donors, whereas some public TCRs were present in many individuals. A further reported finding was that TCR beta sequences accurately predicted the HLA-A and HLA-B alleles for most subjects in the first cohort. Because the 87-base-pair reads could not distinguish some IMGT-functional V segments, including TRBV6-2 and TRBV6-3, those segments were excluded. For the cohort, immune exposure information was limited to CMV serostatus. The presence/absence analyses assumed that sequencing depth was roughly uniform across donors, and that assumption may not be true. In vitro tests confirmed that a few of the cytomegalovirus-associated TCR beta chains recognize cytomegalovirus antigens. The study listed around 160 TCR beta chains as associated with cytomegalovirus. Because HLA typing was unavailable for some donors at each locus, only the typed subset was used in association tests. A later analysis found that most CMV-associated TCR beta chains appeared HLA-restricted, with HLA associations seemingly driven largely by CMV exposure. A cluster of highly shared sequence variants was judged likely to be a technical artifact of the sequencing pipeline. Broadly in line with IMGT annotations, most TCR beta V segments showed up in productive rearrangements about 87% or about 30% of the time in an earlier analysis of 587 of the donors. According to a later analysis, TCR association rates differed among HLA loci, with DRB1 alleles showing the most associated TCRs and HLA-C alleles showing the fewest. The classifier was reported to diagnose cytomegalovirus status with high specificity and sensitivity in both the original and validation cohorts. In a later analysis, 15,000 to 20,000 TCR beta sequences were associated with specific HLA alleles at a false discovery rate of 0.05. A later analysis reported that several top co-occurrence clusters appeared linked to parvovirus B19, influenza, CMV and Epstein-Barr virus. Correlated functional status among segregating V segments might reflect linkage disequilibrium, but an unknown experimental factor could not be ruled out. When HLA alleles, especially DR and DQ, strongly co-occurred, attributing TCR associations to individual alleles was difficult. In a later analysis, HLA-associated TCR beta chains were found to be more clonally expanded and to have lower generation probabilities than equally common non-associated chains. Only TCR beta chains were sequenced in this cohort, and the absence of alpha or paired-chain data limited detectable features. Because counts were too low, about 18 rarely observed V segments, including chromosome 9 orphons, were left out of the earlier analysis of some 640 of the donors. An association between a missense DCLRE1C variant and V-gene and J-gene trimming of TCR beta chains was found in a later genetic analysis and replicated in an independent cohort.

The method was the immunoSEQ multiplex PCR assay. A mixture of 60 forward primers for TCR Vbeta segments and 13 reverse primers for TCR Jbeta segments was used in the multiplex PCR. A multiplex PCR assay on genomic DNA amplified the CDR3 region of rearranged TCR beta genes. On the Illumina HiSeq System, the amplified TCR beta libraries were sequenced as 87-base-pair reads. Per the authors' processing: A later analysis counted tens of millions of unique TCR beta chains across the 666 repertoires, and 10 million to 11 million of these chains were shared by at least two donors. Raw reads were error-corrected and collapsed into unique sequences by a nearest-neighbor algorithm in which closely related sequences were merged to remove PCR and sequencing errors. Alignment of CDR3 sequences to IMGT reference sequences was used to assign V, D and J gene segments. Each retained sequence needed at least a six-nucleotide match to both a V gene segment and a J gene segment. Rearrangements were called productive when the CDR3 lacked stop codons and stayed in frame with V and J; all others were non-productive. Following IMGT convention, CDR3 was defined as the stretch from the second conserved V-encoded cysteine to the conserved J-encoded phenylalanine. Sequences without an unambiguous match to a single V gene segment were excluded from the earlier analysis of a few hundred of the donors. In an earlier analysis of several hundred of the donors, a V segment was called functional when productive rearrangements were above 56.7%, and segregating when the standard deviation between donors exceeded 5%. A statistical classification framework was developed to diagnose cytomegalovirus status using the catalog of TCR beta chain sequences. V and J gene assignment, in a later analysis, came from comparing TCR nucleotide sequences with IMGT/GENE-DB human TR gene sequences. In a later analysis, CDR3 sequences and most-parsimonious VDJ recombination scenarios were assigned using the TCRdist pipeline. In a later analysis, each TCR beta chain was defined by its CDR3 amino acid sequence together with its V-gene family, and reads lacking a unique V-gene family were excluded. In a later analysis, 450 to 600 highly shared, low-generation-probability nucleotide sequences were removed to address suspected cross-contamination and a sequencing artifact. In a later analysis, a clonal expansion index was calculated for each public chain from normalized within-repertoire ranks of inferred template counts. In a later analysis, generation probabilities were computed with a VDJ recombination model fitted to out-of-frame rearrangements, and the resulting probabilities were checked against IGoR. A later analysis scored TCR-TCR, TCR-HLA and TCR-CMV co-occurrence with hypergeometric tests, applying a repertoire-size bias correction to TCR pairs. To estimate false discovery rates, a later analysis permuted the HLA or CMV assignments 20 times. In a later analysis, co-occurring TCRs were grouped using DBSCAN, with TCRdist sequence similarity added in when clustering inside HLA-allele-positive subsets. Repertoires with fewer than 30,000 or more than 120,000 public chains were left out of co-occurrence clustering, as were several repertoires with anomalous nucleotide sharing. TCRdb obtained this table from immuneACCESS and retained in-frame rearrangements with V and J assigned. These tables miss some clones; where compared with another copy, unresolved V genes account for less than half of the shortfall, and the remainder is unexplained. The V and J calls and clone size come from that table; D and trimming were worked out from the DNA. This sample is represented by 100,000 to 150,000 clones; about four fifths of them were singletons. The ten top clones hold approximately 3.5% of the sample.

In total, around 600 healthy bone marrow donors made up the cohort. All cohort members were sampled while nominally healthy, although unrecorded immune exposures were likely present. The donor tested CMV seropositive and was one of the 289 seropositive cohort members. Each donor provided a peripheral blood sample, and peripheral blood mononuclear cells were used for TCR beta sequencing. Genomic DNA was extracted from the blood cell samples with the Qiagen DNeasy Blood Extraction Kit. The CDR3 numbers 11 residues from cysteine through phenylalanine. Only the CDR3 portion is preserved as DNA: 33 bases, with reading frame beginning at the first base. Based on the germline V gene (reference sequence), the CDR1 and CDR2 sequences are MNHEY and SMNVEV. Between the V and J ends, shortened by 6 bases and 5 bases respectively, the junction contains 8 bases.

The TCR originated in a middle-aged woman in good health and CMV-seropositive. This sequence uses TRBV27 and TRBJ2-7; the D gene is perhaps TRBD2, on 5 matching bases. Sequenced sample: PBMCs. CDR3 protein: CASRAGNEQYF. The DNA is TGTGCCAGCAGGGCCGGGAACGAGCAGTACTTC.